This record covers a single TCR beta chain. V lost 10 bases and J 4 bases, leaving 14 bases between the germline ends. Per the germline V gene, CDR1 is SEHNR and CDR2 is FQNEAQ (reference sequence). The CDR3 extends over 13 amino acids. This sample stems from a study of blood T cell repertoires in COVID-19. The data were produced by immunoSEQ multiplex PCR, yet TCRdb's version contains in-frame clones alone and is incomplete. Counted here are 250,000 to 400,000 clones, roughly 90% occurring once; the ten biggest clones make up under 3%. Sequencing was done on a sample of peripheral blood. This rearrangement joins TRBV7-9 to TRBJ1-3; D is undetermined. This clonotype was obtained from a woman in her twenties or thirties with COVID-19, enrolled during active disease. As DNA, the CDR3 is TGTGCCATTTCGGGAGGAATAGGAAACACCATATATTTT. This sequence encodes CAISGGIGNTIYF.